Given below is one T cell receptor (beta chain) in context. Its target is not known. These data come from a study of cytomegalovirus exposure and HLA in healthy donors. Overall study context: Findings of an earlier analysis included about 120 million unique TCR beta sequences from 170 million or so T cells. The study, taken as a whole, reports: Previously analyzed data showed that most TCR beta V segments were productive at a frequency of about 90% or about 30%.

Primers included in the PCR were 60 Vbeta and 13 Jbeta primers. Method: immunoSEQ multiplex PCR; TCRdb's copy keeps in-frame clones and lacks some. Of 130,000 to 150,000 clones listed, roughly 79% are singletons. The receptor was isolated from a young man in good health and CMV-seronegative. Sequences were obtained from PBMCs.

The chain's CDR3 is CASSSPSTRGSNQPQHF. In DNA, the CDR3 is TGTGCCAGCAGCTCCCCATCCACAAGGGGGTCCAATCAGCCCCAGCATTTT. The J gene is TRBJ1-5, the V gene TRBV13; maybe TRBD1 (6 bases). This CDR3 region has 17 residues. Germline V gives CDR1 PRHDT, CDR2 FYEKMQ (reference sequence). The germline V and J ends were trimmed by 4 bases and 3 bases, with 19 bases remaining between them.